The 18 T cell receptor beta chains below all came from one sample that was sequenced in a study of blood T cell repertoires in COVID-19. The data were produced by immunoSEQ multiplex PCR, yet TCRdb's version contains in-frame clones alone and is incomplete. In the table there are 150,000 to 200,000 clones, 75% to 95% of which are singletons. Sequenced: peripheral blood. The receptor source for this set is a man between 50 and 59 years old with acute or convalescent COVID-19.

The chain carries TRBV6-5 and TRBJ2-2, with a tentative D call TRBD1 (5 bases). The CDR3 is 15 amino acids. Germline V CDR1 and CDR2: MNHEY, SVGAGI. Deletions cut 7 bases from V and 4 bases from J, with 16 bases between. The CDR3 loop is CASTEWGRRTGELFF. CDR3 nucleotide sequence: TGTGCCAGCACCGAATGGGGCAGACGCACCGGGGAGCTGTTTTTT.

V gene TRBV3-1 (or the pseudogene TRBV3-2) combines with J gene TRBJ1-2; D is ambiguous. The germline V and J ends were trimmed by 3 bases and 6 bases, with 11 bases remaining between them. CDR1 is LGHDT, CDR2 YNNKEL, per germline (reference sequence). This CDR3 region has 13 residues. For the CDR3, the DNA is TGTGCCAGCAGCCAGGCCCAGGTCGATGGCTACACCTTC. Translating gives CASSQAQVDGYTF.

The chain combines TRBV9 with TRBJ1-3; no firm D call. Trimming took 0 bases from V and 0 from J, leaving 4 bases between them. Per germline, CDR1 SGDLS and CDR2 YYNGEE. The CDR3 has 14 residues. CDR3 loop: CASSVDYSGNTIYF. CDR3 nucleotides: TGTGCCAGCAGCGTAGACTACTCTGGAAACACCATATATTTT.

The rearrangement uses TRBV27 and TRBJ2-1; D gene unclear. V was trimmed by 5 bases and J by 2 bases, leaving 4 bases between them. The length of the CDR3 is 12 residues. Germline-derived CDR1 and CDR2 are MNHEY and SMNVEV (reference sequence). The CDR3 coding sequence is TGTGCCAGCAGTCCCGCCTACAATGAGCAGTTCTTC. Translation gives CASSPAYNEQFF.

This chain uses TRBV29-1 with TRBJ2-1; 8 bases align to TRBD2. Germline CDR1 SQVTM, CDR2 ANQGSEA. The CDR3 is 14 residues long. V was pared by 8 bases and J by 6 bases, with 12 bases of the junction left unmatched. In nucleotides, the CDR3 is TGCAGCCTCCTGGGACTAGGAAGAGGCAATGAGCAGTTCTTC. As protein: CSLLGLGRGNEQFF.

The CDR3 DNA reads as TGTGCCAGCAGCTCGACAGGGATTGAAGCTTTCTTT. This sequence encodes CASSSTGIEAFF. V usage is TRBV7-9 and J usage is TRBJ1-1, with TRBD1 identical over 7 bases. This CDR3 has 12 amino acids. V lost 4 bases, J lost 7 bases, and 3 bases stayed unmatched. The germline V gene has CDR1 SEHNR and CDR2 FQNEAQ (reference sequence).

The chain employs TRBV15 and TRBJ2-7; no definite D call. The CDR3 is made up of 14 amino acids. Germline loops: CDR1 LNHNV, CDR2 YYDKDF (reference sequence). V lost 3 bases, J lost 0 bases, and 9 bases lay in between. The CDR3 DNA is TGTGCCACCAGCAGCGCTCGAGACTCCTACGAGCAGTACGTC. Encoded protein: CATSSARDSYEQYV.

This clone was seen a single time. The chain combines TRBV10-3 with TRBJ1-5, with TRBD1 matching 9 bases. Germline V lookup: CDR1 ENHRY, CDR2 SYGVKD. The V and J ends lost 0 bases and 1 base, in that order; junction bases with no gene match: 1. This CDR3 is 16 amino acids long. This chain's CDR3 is CAISESGQGSNQPQHF. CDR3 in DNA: TGTGCCATCAGTGAGTCAGGACAGGGGAGCAATCAGCCCCAGCATTTT.

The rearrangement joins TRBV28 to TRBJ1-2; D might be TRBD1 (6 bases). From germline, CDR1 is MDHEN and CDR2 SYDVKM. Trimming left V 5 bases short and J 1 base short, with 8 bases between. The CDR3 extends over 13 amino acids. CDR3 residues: CASSQQGNYGYTF. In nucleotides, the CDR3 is TGTGCCAGCAGTCAACAGGGTAACTATGGCTACACCTTC.

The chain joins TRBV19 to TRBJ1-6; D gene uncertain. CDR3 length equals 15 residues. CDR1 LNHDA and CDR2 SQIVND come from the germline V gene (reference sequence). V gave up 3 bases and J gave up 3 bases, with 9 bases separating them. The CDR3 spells CASSIRENYNSPLHF. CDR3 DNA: TGTGCCAGTAGTATTCGGGAGAACTATAATTCACCCCTCCACTTT. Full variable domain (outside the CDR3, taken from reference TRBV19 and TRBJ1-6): DGGITQSPKYLFRKEGQNVTLSCEQNLNHDAMYWYRQDPGQGLRLIYYSQIVNDFQKGDIAEGYSVSREKKESFPLTVTSAQKNPTAFYLCASSIRENYNSPLHFGNGTRLTVT.

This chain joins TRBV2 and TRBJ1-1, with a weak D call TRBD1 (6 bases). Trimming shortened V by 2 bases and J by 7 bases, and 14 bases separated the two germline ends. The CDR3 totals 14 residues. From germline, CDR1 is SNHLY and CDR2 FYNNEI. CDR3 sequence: CASSEKQGDLEAFF. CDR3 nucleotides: TGTGCCAGCAGTGAAAAACAGGGAGACCTTGAAGCTTTCTTT.

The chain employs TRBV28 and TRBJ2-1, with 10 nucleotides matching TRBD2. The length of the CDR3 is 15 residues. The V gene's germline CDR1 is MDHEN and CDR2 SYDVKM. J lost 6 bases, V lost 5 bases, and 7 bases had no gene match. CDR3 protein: CASSPGASGSNEQFF. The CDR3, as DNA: TGTGCCAGCAGTCCGGGCGCTAGCGGGAGCAATGAGCAGTTCTTC.

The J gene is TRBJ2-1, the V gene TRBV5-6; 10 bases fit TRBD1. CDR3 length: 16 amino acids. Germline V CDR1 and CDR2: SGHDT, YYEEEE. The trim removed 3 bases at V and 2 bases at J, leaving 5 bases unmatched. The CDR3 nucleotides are TGTGCCAGCAGCTCATCGGGACAGGGGCCCTACAATGAGCAGTTCTTC. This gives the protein CASSSSGQGPYNEQFF.

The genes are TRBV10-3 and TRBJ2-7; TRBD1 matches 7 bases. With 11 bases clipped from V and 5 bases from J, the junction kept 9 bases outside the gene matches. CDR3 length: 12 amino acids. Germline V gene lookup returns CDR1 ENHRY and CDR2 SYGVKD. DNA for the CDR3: TGTGCCGGGGCGAACAGGGGAGACGAGCAGTACTTC. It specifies CAGANRGDEQYF.

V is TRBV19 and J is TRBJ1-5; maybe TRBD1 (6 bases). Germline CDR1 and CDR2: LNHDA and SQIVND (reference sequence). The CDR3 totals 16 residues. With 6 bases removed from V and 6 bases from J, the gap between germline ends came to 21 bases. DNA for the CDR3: TGTGCCAGTAGCAACCGGGACACTTTAGCGCGTCAGCCCCAGCATTTT. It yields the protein CASSNRDTLARQPQHF.

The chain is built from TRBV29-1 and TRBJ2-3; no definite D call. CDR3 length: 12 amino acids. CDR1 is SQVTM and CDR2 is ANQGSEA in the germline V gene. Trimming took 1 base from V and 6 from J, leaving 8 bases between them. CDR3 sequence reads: CSVEGGQDTQYF. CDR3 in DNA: TGCAGCGTTGAAGGTGGCCAGGATACGCAGTATTTT.

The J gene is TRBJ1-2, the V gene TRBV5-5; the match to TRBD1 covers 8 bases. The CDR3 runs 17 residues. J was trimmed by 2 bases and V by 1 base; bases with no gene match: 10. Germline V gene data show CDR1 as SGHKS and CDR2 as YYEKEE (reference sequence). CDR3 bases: TGTGCCAGCAGCTTGCGTGGACAGGGCGTCGAGAACTATGGCTACACCTTC. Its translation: CASSLRGQGVENYGYTF.

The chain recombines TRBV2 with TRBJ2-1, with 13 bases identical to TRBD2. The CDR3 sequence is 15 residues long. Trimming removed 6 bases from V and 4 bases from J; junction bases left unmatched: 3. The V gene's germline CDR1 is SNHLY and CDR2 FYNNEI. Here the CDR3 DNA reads TGTGCCAGCAGACAGACTAGCGGGGGGTACAATGAGCAGTTCTTC. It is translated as CASRQTSGGYNEQFF.